The 5 T cell receptor beta chains listed next were all sequenced from one sample in a study of T cells after yellow fever vaccination. TCRdb recomputed calls from the 5' RACE reads with MiXCR, one row per CDR3 protein. This sample carries 600,000 to 750,000 distinct CDR3 sequences, approximately 13% of them seen once, and the ten largest clones take approximately 15%. The source was PBMCs, collected on the day of the yellow fever booster vaccination. Receptor source: a man under 40 who received the YFV17D yellow fever vaccine.

The chain uses TRBV5-1 and TRBJ2-5, with D possibly TRBD2 on 5 matching bases. The CDR3 has 13 amino acids. Trimming pared 3 bases from V and 3 bases from J, leaving 9 bases between. The germline gives CDR1 SGHRS, CDR2 YFSETQ. The CDR3, as DNA: TGCGCCAGCAGCTCGGGATCCGAAGAGACCCAGTACTTC. It translates to CASSSGSEETQYF.

As concerns this clonotype: This clone may be a read error of a much larger clone one base away. The chain combines TRBV5-1 with TRBJ1-1, with D maybe TRBD1 (6 bases). CDR1 and CDR2 from the germline V gene are SGHRS and YFSETQ. The CDR3 sequence is 11 residues long. The CDR3 here is CTSSADSEAFF. CDR3 in DNA: TGCACCAGCAGCGCGGACAGTGAAGCTTTCTTT.

This chain links TRBV14 with TRBJ2-1; D gene unclear. CDR3 length equals 15 residues. CDR1 and CDR2 (germline): SGHDN, FVKESK. Trimming stripped 4 bases from V and 6 bases from J, with 16 bases between. CDR3 nucleotide sequence: TGTGCCAGCAGCCCGTGGCCCACCGCTAGCAATGAGCAGTTCTTC. It is translated as CASSPWPTASNEQFF.

The rearrangement uses TRBV7-2 and TRBJ2-1; TRBD2 matches 7 bases. The CDR3 contains 15 residues. V gave up 5 bases and J gave up 4 bases; unmatched junction bases: 8. From germline, CDR1 is SGHTA and CDR2 FQGNSA. The CDR3 DNA reads TGTACCAGCAGCGACACTAGCGCCAGTTACAATGAGCAGTTCTTC. Residues: CTSSDTSASYNEQFF.

This clonotype was counted only a few times. The chain combines TRBV11-2 with TRBJ2-1; D gene uncertain. Germline CDR1 is SGHAT and CDR2 is FQNNGV. This CDR3 comprises 16 residues. The ends were cut back, 5 bases at V and 0 bases at J, with 14 bases in the middle. The CDR3 nucleotides read TGTGCCAGCAGCCTCGCCTCTGGTCTCTCCTACAATGAGCAGTTCTTC. This translates into CASSLASGLSYNEQFF.